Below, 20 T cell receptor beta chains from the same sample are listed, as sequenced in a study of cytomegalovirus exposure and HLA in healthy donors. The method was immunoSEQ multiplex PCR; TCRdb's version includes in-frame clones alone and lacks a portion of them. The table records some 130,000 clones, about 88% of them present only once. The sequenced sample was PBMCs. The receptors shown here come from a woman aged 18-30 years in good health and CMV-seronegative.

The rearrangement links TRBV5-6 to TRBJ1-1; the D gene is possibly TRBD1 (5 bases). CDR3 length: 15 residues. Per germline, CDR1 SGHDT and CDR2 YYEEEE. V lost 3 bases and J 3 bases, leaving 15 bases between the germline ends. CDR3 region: CASSSLGLLDTEAFF. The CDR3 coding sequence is TGTGCCAGCAGCTCTCTGGGACTCCTGGACACTGAAGCTTTCTTT.

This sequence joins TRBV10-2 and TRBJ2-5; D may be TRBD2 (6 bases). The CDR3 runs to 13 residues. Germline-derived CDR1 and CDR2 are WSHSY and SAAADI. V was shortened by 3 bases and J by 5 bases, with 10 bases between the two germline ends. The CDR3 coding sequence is TGCGCCAGCAGTGATGGGGGGAAGGAGACCCAGTACTTC. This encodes CASSDGGKETQYF.

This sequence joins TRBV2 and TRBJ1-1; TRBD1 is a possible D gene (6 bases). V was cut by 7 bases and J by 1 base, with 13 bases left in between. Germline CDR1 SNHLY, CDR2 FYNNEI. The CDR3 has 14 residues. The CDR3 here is CASTGQRTNTEAFF. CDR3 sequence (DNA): TGTGCCAGCACCGGACAGAGAACGAACACTGAAGCTTTCTTT.

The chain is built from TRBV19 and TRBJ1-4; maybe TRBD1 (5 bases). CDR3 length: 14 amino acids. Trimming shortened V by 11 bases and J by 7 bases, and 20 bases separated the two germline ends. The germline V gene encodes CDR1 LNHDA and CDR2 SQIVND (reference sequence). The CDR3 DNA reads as TGTGCCTCATCCGGTAGGACAACCGGTGAAAAACTGTTTTTT. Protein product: CASSGRTTGEKLFF.

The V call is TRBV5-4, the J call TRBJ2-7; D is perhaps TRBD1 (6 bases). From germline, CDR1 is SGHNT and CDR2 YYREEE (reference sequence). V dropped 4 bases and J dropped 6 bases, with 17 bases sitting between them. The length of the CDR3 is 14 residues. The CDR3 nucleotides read TGTGCCAGCAGCCCGGGACATTACCTGGGCGAGCAGTACTTC. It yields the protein CASSPGHYLGEQYF.

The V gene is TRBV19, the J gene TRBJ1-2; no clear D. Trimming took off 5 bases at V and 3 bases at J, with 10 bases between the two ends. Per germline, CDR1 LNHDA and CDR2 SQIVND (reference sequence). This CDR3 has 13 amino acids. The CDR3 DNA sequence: TGTGCCAGTAGTTCTCCTCGTCACTATGGCTACACCTTC. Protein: CASSSPRHYGYTF.

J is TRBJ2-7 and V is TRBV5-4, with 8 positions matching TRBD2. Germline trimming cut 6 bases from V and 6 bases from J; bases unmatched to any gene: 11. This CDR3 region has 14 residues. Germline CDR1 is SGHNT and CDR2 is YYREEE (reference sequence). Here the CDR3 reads CASTSGTSFGEQYF. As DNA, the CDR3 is TGTGCCAGCACCTCCGGGACTAGTTTTGGCGAGCAGTACTTC.

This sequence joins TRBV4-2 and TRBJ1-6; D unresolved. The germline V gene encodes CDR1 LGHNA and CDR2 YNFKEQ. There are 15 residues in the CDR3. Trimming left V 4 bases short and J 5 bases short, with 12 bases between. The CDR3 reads CASSPSRTNNSPLHF. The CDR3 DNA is TGTGCCAGCAGCCCATCAAGGACTAATAATTCACCCCTCCACTTT.

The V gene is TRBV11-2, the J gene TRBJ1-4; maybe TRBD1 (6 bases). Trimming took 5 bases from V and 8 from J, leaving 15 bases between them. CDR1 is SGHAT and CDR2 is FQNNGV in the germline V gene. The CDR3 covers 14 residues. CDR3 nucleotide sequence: TGTGCCAGCAGCCCTCAGACAGGCCTCGAAAAACTGTTTTTT. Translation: CASSPQTGLEKLFF. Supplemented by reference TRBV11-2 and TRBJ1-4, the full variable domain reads EAGVAQSPRYKIIEKRQSVAFWCNPISGHATLYWYQQILGQGPKLLIQFQNNGVVDDSQLPKDRFSAERLKGVDSTLKIQPAKLEDSAVYLCASSPQTGLEKLFFGSGTQLSVL.

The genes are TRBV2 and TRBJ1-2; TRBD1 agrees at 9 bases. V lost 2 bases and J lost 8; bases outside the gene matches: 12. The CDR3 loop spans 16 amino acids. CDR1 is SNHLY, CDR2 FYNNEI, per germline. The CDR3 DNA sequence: TGTGCCAGCAGTGAACCGGGACAGGGAGACCCGGTGGGCTACACCTTC. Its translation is CASSEPGQGDPVGYTF.

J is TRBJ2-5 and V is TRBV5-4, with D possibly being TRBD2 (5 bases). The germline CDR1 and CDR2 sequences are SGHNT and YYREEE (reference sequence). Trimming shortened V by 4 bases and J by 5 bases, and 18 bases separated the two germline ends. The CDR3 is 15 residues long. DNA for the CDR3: TGTGCCAGCAGCCCCGGAAGAGGGCTCAGGGAGACCCAGTACTTC. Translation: CASSPGRGLRETQYF.

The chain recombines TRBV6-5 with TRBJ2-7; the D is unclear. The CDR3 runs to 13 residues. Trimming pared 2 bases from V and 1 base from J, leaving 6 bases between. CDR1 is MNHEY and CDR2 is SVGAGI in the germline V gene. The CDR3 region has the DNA TGTGCCAGCAGTTACGAGAGATCCTACGAGCAGTACTTC. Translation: CASSYERSYEQYF.

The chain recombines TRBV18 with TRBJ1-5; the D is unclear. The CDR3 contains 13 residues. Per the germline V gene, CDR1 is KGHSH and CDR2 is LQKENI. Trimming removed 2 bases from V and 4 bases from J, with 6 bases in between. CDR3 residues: CASSPGRNQPQHF. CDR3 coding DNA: TGTGCCAGCTCACCAGGGAGAAATCAGCCCCAGCATTTT.

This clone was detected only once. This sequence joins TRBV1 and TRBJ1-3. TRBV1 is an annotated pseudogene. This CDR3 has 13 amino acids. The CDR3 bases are TGCACCAGCAGGTCTCCGTCTGGAAACACCATATATTTT. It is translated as CTSRSPSGNTIYF.

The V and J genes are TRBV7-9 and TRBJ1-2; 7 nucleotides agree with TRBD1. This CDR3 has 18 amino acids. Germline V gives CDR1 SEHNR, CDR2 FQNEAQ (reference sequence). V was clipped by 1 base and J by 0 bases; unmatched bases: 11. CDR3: CASSLVVSPGQSNYGYTF. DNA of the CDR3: TGTGCCAGCAGCTTAGTAGTATCGCCGGGACAGTCTAACTATGGCTACACCTTC.

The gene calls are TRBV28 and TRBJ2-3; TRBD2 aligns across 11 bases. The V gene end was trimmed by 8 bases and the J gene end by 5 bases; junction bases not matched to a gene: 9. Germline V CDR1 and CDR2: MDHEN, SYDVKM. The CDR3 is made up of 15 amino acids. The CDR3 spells CASQLAGVLRDTQYF. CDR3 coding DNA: TGTGCCAGCCAACTAGCGGGGGTACTAAGAGATACGCAGTATTTT.

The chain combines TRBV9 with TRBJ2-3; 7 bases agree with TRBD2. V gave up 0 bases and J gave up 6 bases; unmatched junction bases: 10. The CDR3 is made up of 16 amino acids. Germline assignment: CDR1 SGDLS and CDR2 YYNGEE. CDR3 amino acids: CASSVGASGLADTQYF. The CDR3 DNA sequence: TGTGCCAGCAGCGTAGGGGCTAGCGGCCTGGCGGATACGCAGTATTTT. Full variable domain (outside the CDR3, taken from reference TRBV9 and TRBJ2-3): DSGVTQTPKHLITATGQRVTLRCSPRSGDLSVYWYQQSLDQGLQFLIQYYNGEERAKGNILERFSAQQFPDLHSELNLSSLELGDSALYFCASSVGASGLADTQYFGPGTRLTVL.

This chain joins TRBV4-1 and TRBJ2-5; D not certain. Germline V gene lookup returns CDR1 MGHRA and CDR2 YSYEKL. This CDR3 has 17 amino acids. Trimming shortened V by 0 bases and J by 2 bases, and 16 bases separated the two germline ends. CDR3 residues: CASSQDRGTERQETQYF. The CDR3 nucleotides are TGCGCCAGCAGCCAAGACCGTGGCACAGAAAGACAAGAGACCCAGTACTTC.

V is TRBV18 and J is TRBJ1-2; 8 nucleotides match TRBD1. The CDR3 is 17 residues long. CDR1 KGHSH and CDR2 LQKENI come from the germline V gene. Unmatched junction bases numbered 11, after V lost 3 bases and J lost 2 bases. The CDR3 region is CASSPGTGLGVNYGYTF. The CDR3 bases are TGTGCCAGCTCACCGGGGACAGGTCTAGGGGTAAACTATGGCTACACCTTC.

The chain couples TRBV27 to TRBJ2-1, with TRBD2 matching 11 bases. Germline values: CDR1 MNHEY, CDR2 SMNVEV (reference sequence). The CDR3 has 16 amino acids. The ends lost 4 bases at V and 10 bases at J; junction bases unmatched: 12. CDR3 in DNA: TGTGCCAGCAGTTCGTCTTTAGCGGGGGGGCTTGGGGAGCAGTTCTTC. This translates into CASSSSLAGGLGEQFF.